Below, 20 T cell receptor beta chains from the same sample are listed, as sequenced in a study of Ad26.COV2.S vaccination and SARS-CoV-2 variants. This sample's treatment: around 19 received Ad26.COV2.S at low or high dose, single or two shots; about 5 received placebo; per-sample allocation not given. It was on day 63 after the first vaccine or placebo injection that samples were taken. TCRdb's table, derived via immunoSEQ multiplex PCR, lists solely in-frame clones and lacks some. Of approximately 460,000 clones in the sample, approximately 90% were seen once. Here the sequenced sample was peripheral blood, taken in a trial of Ad26.COV2.S vaccine versus placebo. The receptors here all came from a person aged 18-65 years who received the Ad26.COV2.S COVID-19 vaccine or a placebo.

V usage is TRBV19 and J usage is TRBJ1-2; D unresolved. The CDR3 has 12 amino acids. Between the trimmed V and J ends, which lost 6 bases and 3 bases, there was a span of 8 bases. Germline loops: CDR1 LNHDA, CDR2 SQIVND (reference sequence). CDR3 amino acids: CASRPAYYGYTF. The CDR3 coding sequence is TGTGCCAGTAGGCCAGCATACTATGGCTACACCTTC.

V is TRBV24-1 and J is TRBJ1-5, with D possibly being TRBD1 (5 bases). Looked up from germline, CDR1 is KGHDR and CDR2 is SFDVKD. This CDR3 is 16 amino acids long. Trimming stripped 4 bases from V and 1 base from J, with 13 bases between. CDR3 in amino acids: CATSEARVGSNQPQHF. DNA of the CDR3: TGTGCCACCAGTGAAGCCAGGGTAGGCAGCAATCAGCCCCAGCATTTT.

This clone was detected once. The chain is built from TRBV21-1 and TRBJ1-5. TRBV21-1 is a pseudogene segment. The CDR3 spans 14 residues. CDR3 sequence (DNA): TGTGCCGGACGAGCGGAATATAGCAATCAGCCCCAGCATTTT. Its translation is CAGRAEYSNQPQHF.

The rearrangement joins TRBV9 to TRBJ2-7; 11 bases are shared with TRBD2. From germline, CDR1 is SGDLS and CDR2 YYNGEE. J gave up 6 bases and V 1 base, and 3 bases lay outside the gene matches. This CDR3 is 14 amino acids long. CDR3 region: CASSVTGTSGEQYF. CDR3 sequence (DNA): TGTGCCAGCAGCGTAACCGGGACTAGCGGCGAGCAGTACTTC.

The chain joins TRBV5-1 to TRBJ2-2; 8 positions match TRBD2. Germline V CDR1 and CDR2: SGHRS, YFSETQ. The V and J ends lost 5 bases and 0 bases, in that order; junction bases with no gene match: 12. CDR3 size: 18 residues. The CDR3 region has the DNA TGCGCCAGCAGTTATACATGGACGGGAGGGTCGAACACCGGGGAGCTGTTTTTT. Translation: CASSYTWTGGSNTGELFF.

This clone was seen a handful of times. This chain connects TRBV5-4 to TRBJ1-2, with no clear D. Germline V gives CDR1 SGHNT, CDR2 YYREEE (reference sequence). This CDR3 is built from 16 residues. Trimming cost V 0 bases and J 2 bases, with 14 bases left between them. The CDR3 here is CASSLAPLDQNYGYTF. CDR3 DNA: TGTGCCAGCAGCTTGGCCCCCCTCGACCAGAACTATGGCTACACCTTC.

The rearrangement uses TRBV9 and TRBJ2-3, with D possibly matching TRBD2 (6 bases). CDR1 is SGDLS, CDR2 YYNGEE, per germline. The V gene lost 0 bases and the J gene lost 4 bases, with 15 bases spanning the gap. CDR3 length equals 16 residues. In nucleotides, the CDR3 is TGTGCCAGCAGCGTAGCGCTAGCGCAGTCCCCAGATACGCAGTATTTT. Amino acids: CASSVALAQSPDTQYF. Full variable domain (rest looked up from reference TRBV9 and TRBJ2-3): DSGVTQTPKHLITATGQRVTLRCSPRSGDLSVYWYQQSLDQGLQFLIQYYNGEERAKGNILERFSAQQFPDLHSELNLSSLELGDSALYFCASSVALAQSPDTQYFGPGTRLTVL.

V and J are TRBV28 and TRBJ1-2; the D gene is possibly TRBD1 (5 bases). The ends were cut back, 6 bases at V and 4 bases at J, with 21 bases in the middle. The CDR3 is 16 residues long. Germline CDR1 MDHEN, CDR2 SYDVKM. The CDR3 sequence is CASSRKRGRSGYGYTF. The CDR3 bases are TGTGCCAGCAGCCGTAAAAGGGGCCGCTCGGGCTATGGCTACACCTTC.

The chain has TRBV18 and TRBJ2-1, with TRBD2 matching over 10 bases. Germline V gene lookup returns CDR1 KGHSH and CDR2 LQKENI. After removal of 3 bases from V and 6 bases from J, the junction contained 11 bases not matched to a gene. The CDR3 length is 17 residues. The CDR3 loop reads CASSPKGQLAGRNEQFF. The CDR3 region has the DNA TGTGCCAGCTCACCCAAGGGGCAACTAGCGGGACGCAATGAGCAGTTCTTC. The full variable domain, completed using reference TRBV18 and TRBJ2-1, is NAGVMQNPRHLVRRRGQEARLRCSPMKGHSHVYWYRQLPEEGLKFMVYLQKENIIDESGMPKERFSAEFPKEGPSILRIQQVVRGDSAAYFCASSPKGQLAGRNEQFFGPGTRLTVL.

The chain joins TRBV7-2 to TRBJ2-7; D may be TRBD1 (5 bases). Trimming removed 3 bases at V and 3 bases at J, with 12 bases between. CDR3 length equals 14 residues. Looked up from germline, CDR1 is SGHTA and CDR2 is FQGNSA. CDR3 loop: CASSFGADVYEQYF. CDR3 bases: TGTGCCAGCAGCTTTGGGGCGGACGTCTACGAGCAGTACTTC.

The chain combines TRBV15 with TRBJ2-1; 9 nucleotides align to TRBD2. This CDR3 has 15 amino acids. Germline lookup yields CDR1 LNHNV and CDR2 YYDKDF (reference sequence). Trimming removed 5 bases from V and 2 bases from J; junction bases left unmatched: 4. The CDR3, as DNA: TGTGCCACCAGCGACCCTAGCGGGGCCTACAATGAGCAGTTCTTC. Translation gives CATSDPSGAYNEQFF.

V gene TRBV28 combines with J gene TRBJ2-3; D not resolved. The CDR3 runs to 17 residues. Germline V lookup: CDR1 MDHEN, CDR2 SYDVKM. V was clipped by 5 bases and J by 5 bases, with 23 bases between them. CDR3 sequence reads: CASSTRDTAAVVDTQYF. The CDR3 DNA sequence: TGTGCCAGCAGTACCCGAGACACAGCTGCCGTCGTAGATACGCAGTATTTT.

J is TRBJ2-5 and V is TRBV7-8; TRBD1 aligns across 7 bases. Germline trimming cut 2 bases from V and 5 bases from J; bases unmatched to any gene: 5. The CDR3 is made up of 14 amino acids. Per germline, CDR1 SGHVS and CDR2 FQNEAQ. The DNA of the CDR3 is TGTGCCAGCAGCTTACGAGGGGGCGGCGAGACCCAGTACTTC. Amino acids: CASSLRGGGETQYF.

Comments on this clone: The identical CDR3 is also encoded by other nucleotide sequences in the sample. The chain combines TRBV5-1 with TRBJ2-5, with D unclear. This CDR3 comprises 13 residues. V was shortened by 0 bases and J by 4 bases, with 7 bases between the two germline ends. Per germline, CDR1 SGHRS and CDR2 YFSETQ. CDR3 DNA: TGCGCCAGCAGCTTGGCCGGCGGAGAGACCCAGTACTTC. This gives the protein CASSLAGGETQYF.

The chain employs TRBV3-1 (or the pseudogene TRBV3-2) and TRBJ2-5; TRBD1 matches at 7 bases. J lost 14 bases, V lost 0 bases, and 9 bases had no gene match. Germline CDR1 and CDR2: LGHDT and YNNKEL (reference sequence). The CDR3 spans 13 residues. The CDR3 nucleotides read TGTGCCAGCAGCCAAGAGGCGAGGGGGCCTCCCTACTTC. As protein: CASSQEARGPPYF.

The V call is TRBV7-9, the J call TRBJ2-2; 12 bases fit TRBD2. The trim removed 5 bases at V and 7 bases at J, leaving 8 bases unmatched. The CDR3 is 16 residues long. Germline CDR1 SEHNR, CDR2 FQNEAQ (reference sequence). The CDR3 DNA follows: TGTGCCAGCAGCGTTAGGACTAGCGGGATCGGCGGGGAGCTGTTTTTT. Translation gives CASSVRTSGIGGELFF.

V usage is TRBV3-1 (or the pseudogene TRBV3-2) and J usage is TRBJ1-4, with TRBD1 matching 8 bases. The V gene's germline CDR1 is LGHDT and CDR2 YNNKEL (reference sequence). The CDR3 consists of 14 residues. The J segment lost 7 bases and the V segment lost 3 bases, leaving 4 bases of the junction unmatched. CDR3 in DNA: TGTGCCAGCAGCCAGAGGACAGGGAGTGAAAAACTGTTTTTT. This encodes CASSQRTGSEKLFF.

This chain joins TRBV15 and TRBJ1-2; D is uncertain. Per the germline V gene, CDR1 is LNHNV and CDR2 is YYDKDF (reference sequence). This CDR3 spans 13 amino acids. V lost 5 bases, J lost 2 bases, and 9 bases lay in between. The CDR3 reads CATSGRVNYGYTF. The CDR3 DNA sequence: TGTGCCACCAGCGGGAGAGTAAACTATGGCTACACCTTC.

This chain links TRBV15 with TRBJ2-7, with a possible D match to TRBD1 (5 bases). Looked up from germline, CDR1 is LNHNV and CDR2 is YYDKDF (reference sequence). CDR3 length: 15 residues. Trimming pared 1 base from V and 3 bases from J, leaving 13 bases between. DNA for the CDR3: TGTGCCACCAGCAGAGCCCGTGGACAAATCTACGAGCAGTACTTC. Protein product: CATSRARGQIYEQYF.

This sequence joins TRBV27 and TRBJ1-2; 7 nucleotides line up with TRBD1. This CDR3 has 16 amino acids. The germline gives CDR1 MNHEY, CDR2 SMNVEV (reference sequence). Trimming removed 8 bases from V and 4 bases from J; junction bases left unmatched: 16. Here the CDR3 DNA reads TGTGCCAGCCGCCCTCGTCCACAGGGGAGGGGCTATGGCTACACCTTC. It is translated as CASRPRPQGRGYGYTF.